These 32 T cell receptor beta chains were sequenced from one sample in a study of cytomegalovirus exposure and HLA in healthy donors. The study ran its PCR with 60 Vbeta and 13 Jbeta primers. Only in-frame clones appear in the TCRdb table, and some are missing; sequencing was by immunoSEQ multiplex PCR. The table has approximately 85,000 clones, nearly 80% seen once. The sequenced sample was PBMCs. These receptors originate from a woman aged 50 to 60 in good health and CMV-seropositive.

This sequence joins TRBV27 and TRBJ2-5; 9 nucleotides match TRBD2. CDR1 and CDR2 from the germline V gene are MNHEY and SMNVEV (reference sequence). With V trimmed by 6 bases and J by 2 bases, 13 bases remained unmatched. The CDR3 totals 17 residues. The CDR3, as DNA: TGTGCCAGCAGACGTGGTGCCCTAGCGGGACCGCAAGAGACCCAGTACTTC. Amino acids: CASRRGALAGPQETQYF.

This rearrangement joins TRBV6-5 to TRBJ1-3; D gene uncertain. The V end was cut by 5 bases, the J end by 0 bases, with 11 bases between. The CDR3 sequence is 15 residues long. Per the germline V gene, CDR1 is MNHEY and CDR2 is SVGAGI. The CDR3 here is CASSVVLSSGNTIYF. DNA for the CDR3: TGTGCCAGCAGTGTCGTCCTAAGCTCTGGAAACACCATATATTTT.

The gene calls are TRBV5-1 and TRBJ2-2; D may be TRBD2 (5 bases). In germline, CDR1 is SGHRS, CDR2 YFSETQ. The CDR3 length is 14 residues. Trimming stripped 7 bases from V and 7 bases from J, with 17 bases between. CDR3 amino acids: CASFPGPSGGELFF. The DNA for the CDR3 is TGCGCCAGCTTCCCTGGGCCCAGCGGCGGGGAGCTGTTTTTT.

V gene TRBV7-6 combines with J gene TRBJ1-3; D is unresolved. Germline CDR1 SGHVS, CDR2 FNYEAQ. This CDR3 spans 15 amino acids. Trimming removed 2 bases from V and 3 bases from J, with 11 bases in between. The CDR3 coding sequence is TGTGCCAGCAGCTTATCCCATACGGGTGGAAACACCATATATTTT. This translates into CASSLSHTGGNTIYF.

The chain uses TRBV7-3 and TRBJ2-6; D not resolved. Germline V gives CDR1 SGHTA, CDR2 FQGTGA. This CDR3 contains 16 residues. The ends were cut back, 4 bases at V and 6 bases at J, with 16 bases in the middle. CDR3 amino acids: CASSSLQPGVANVLTF. CDR3 nucleotides: TGTGCCAGCAGCTCATTACAGCCTGGTGTGGCCAACGTCCTGACTTTC.

CDR3 amino acids: CASSSFGQGNEQFF. CDR3 nucleotides: TGTGCCAGCAGTTCCTTCGGACAGGGAAATGAGCAGTTCTTC. This chain connects TRBV6-5 to TRBJ2-1, with TRBD1 identical over 8 bases. Per germline, CDR1 MNHEY and CDR2 SVGAGI. Germline trimming cut 4 bases from V and 7 bases from J; bases unmatched to any gene: 6. CDR3 length: 14 residues.

The V call is TRBV6-5, the J call TRBJ1-2, with a tentative D call TRBD1 (6 bases). The CDR3 sequence is 14 residues long. V lost 5 bases to trimming and J lost 4 bases, with 14 bases between them. Germline loops: CDR1 MNHEY, CDR2 SVGAGI. CDR3 DNA sequence: TGTGCCAGCAGTGAGCCAACAGGGATCTATGGCTACACCTTC. Its translation: CASSEPTGIYGYTF.

This clone was observed a few times. The J gene is TRBJ1-1, the V gene TRBV5-4; a weak D match, TRBD1 (5 bases). Trimming removed 8 bases at V and 4 bases at J, with 15 bases between. CDR1 is SGHNT and CDR2 is YYREEE in the germline V gene (reference sequence). This CDR3 is built from 13 residues. CDR3 in amino acids: CASWGGDGTEAFF. The CDR3 nucleotides read TGTGCCAGTTGGGGAGGGGATGGCACTGAAGCTTTCTTT.

The rearrangement joins TRBV5-1 to TRBJ2-5, with D possibly TRBD1 on 6 matching bases. V gave up 2 bases and J gave up 4 bases, with 12 bases separating them. The CDR3 length is 14 residues. Germline loops: CDR1 SGHRS, CDR2 YFSETQ. CDR3 residues: CASSFRGRGETQYF. The CDR3 DNA sequence: TGCGCCAGCAGCTTCAGAGGCAGGGGAGAGACCCAGTACTTC. The entire variable domain, with the rest obtained from reference TRBV5-1 and TRBJ2-5, is as follows: KAGVTQTPRYLIKTRGQQVTLSCSPISGHRSVSWYQQTPGQGLQFLFEYFSETQRNKGNFPGRFSGRQFSNSRSEMNVSTLELGDSALYLCASSFRGRGETQYFGPGTRLLVL.

This sequence joins TRBV10-3 and TRBJ1-5; no definite D call. Trimming took off 0 bases at V and 6 bases at J, with 9 bases between the two ends. The length of the CDR3 is 14 residues. CDR1 is ENHRY, CDR2 SYGVKD, per germline. The CDR3 DNA reads as TGTGCCATCAGTGAGTCGAACGGTGTTCAGCCCCAGCATTTT. This codes for CAISESNGVQPQHF.

This sequence joins TRBV5-1 and TRBJ2-3; 11 bases match TRBD2. The germline gives CDR1 SGHRS, CDR2 YFSETQ. J gave up 1 base and V 1 base, and 8 bases lay outside the gene matches. This CDR3 comprises 18 residues. The CDR3 reads CASSLIGLAGGGTDTQYF. Here the CDR3 DNA reads TGCGCCAGCAGCTTGATCGGTTTAGCGGGGGGGGGCACAGATACGCAGTATTTT.

This clone showed up just a few times. This chain uses TRBV5-1 with TRBJ1-1; 7 bases are a match to TRBD1. V was pared by 5 bases and J by 7 bases, with 5 bases of the junction left unmatched. This CDR3 contains 12 residues. From germline, CDR1 is SGHRS and CDR2 YFSETQ. CDR3 DNA sequence: TGCGCCAGCAGTCCCGGGACAGTTGAAGCTTTCTTT. Translated, it gives CASSPGTVEAFF.

The chain is built from TRBV7-9 and TRBJ2-3; D remains unclear. The CDR3 runs to 13 residues. CDR1 is SEHNR and CDR2 is FQNEAQ in the germline V gene (reference sequence). Trimming stripped 4 bases from V and 5 bases from J, with 10 bases between. CDR3: CASSSRGLDTQYF. CDR3 sequence (DNA): TGTGCCAGCAGCTCCCGAGGCCTAGATACGCAGTATTTT.

The rearrangement links TRBV5-5 to TRBJ1-1; no reliable D call. There are 14 residues in the CDR3. Deletions cut 4 bases from V and 3 bases from J, with 13 bases between. Germline CDR1 and CDR2: SGHKS and YYEKEE (reference sequence). The DNA of the CDR3 is TGTGCCAGCAGCCTAGCACGGACCGACACTGAAGCTTTCTTT. Protein sequence: CASSLARTDTEAFF.

This rearrangement joins TRBV5-1 to TRBJ2-6, with D perhaps matching TRBD1 (5 bases). The CDR3 is 16 amino acids. Looked up from germline, CDR1 is SGHRS and CDR2 is YFSETQ. Trimming cost V 0 bases and J 1 base, with 8 bases left between them. This CDR3 is CASSLEGWSGANVLTF. As DNA, the CDR3 is TGCGCCAGCAGCTTGGAGGGGTGGTCTGGGGCCAACGTCCTGACTTTC.

This sequence joins TRBV6-1 and TRBJ1-3, with TRBD1 identical over 8 bases. This CDR3 spans 13 amino acids. V was pared by 4 bases and J by 7 bases, with 3 bases of the junction left unmatched. Germline CDR1 and CDR2: MNHNS and SASEGT. As DNA, the CDR3 is TGTGCCAGCAGTGTGACAGGGGCCAACACCATATATTTT. Its translation: CASSVTGANTIYF.

On this clone itself: Other DNA sequences within the sample encode an identical CDR3. CDR3 sequence reads: CASSDSRVVEETQYF. In DNA form, the CDR3 reads TGCGCCAGCAGTGATTCACGGGTCGTGGAAGAGACCCAGTACTTC. This chain uses TRBV10-1 with TRBJ2-5; D gene unclear. Trimming stripped 3 bases from V and 3 bases from J, with 14 bases between. The CDR3 sequence is 15 residues long. Germline CDR1 WNHNN, CDR2 SYGVQD (reference sequence).

V gene TRBV5-1 combines with J gene TRBJ1-4, with D tentatively TRBD1 (6 bases). Between the trimmed V and J ends, which lost 1 base and 5 bases, there was a span of 9 bases. CDR1 SGHRS and CDR2 YFSETQ come from the germline V gene. There are 14 residues in the CDR3. The CDR3 loop reads CASSLSRGNEKLFF. CDR3 sequence (DNA): TGCGCCAGCAGCTTGTCTAGGGGGAATGAAAAACTGTTTTTT.

The table lists this clone with a few counts. The CDR3 loop is CASSSGTSSWGGQETQYF. The CDR3, as DNA: TGTGCCAGCAGCTCCGGGACTAGCAGCTGGGGGGGACAAGAGACCCAGTACTTC. The chain couples TRBV11-3 to TRBJ2-5; 9 bases match TRBD2. The CDR3 contains 18 residues. CDR1 and CDR2 (germline): SGHNT, YENEEA. The trim removed 4 bases at V and 2 bases at J, leaving 14 bases unmatched.

V usage is TRBV5-1 and J usage is TRBJ2-2; D is perhaps TRBD1 (5 bases). CDR1 and CDR2 (germline): SGHRS, YFSETQ. The CDR3 has 13 residues. The V gene lost 1 base and the J gene lost 7 bases, with 8 bases spanning the gap. The CDR3 sequence: CASSLQGNGELFF. The CDR3 coding sequence is TGCGCCAGCAGCTTGCAGGGCAACGGGGAGCTGTTTTTT.

CDR3 residues: CASSPTSTSGRFDIRQYV. CDR3 nucleotides: TGTGCCAGCAGCCCCACCTCGACTAGCGGGAGATTCGATATTCGGCAGTACGTC. The rearrangement uses TRBV7-8 and TRBJ2-7; 12 positions match TRBD2. The CDR3 covers 18 residues. The V gene's germline CDR1 is SGHVS and CDR2 FQNEAQ. V lost 5 bases and J lost 9; bases outside the gene matches: 20.

A word on this clone: Sequence at one end of the junction differs from germline and may be a read error. The CDR3 here is CASSEISGNNRPQHF. The CDR3 bases are TGTGCCAGCAGTGAAATATCGGGAAACAATCGGCCCCAGCATTTT. This chain connects TRBV2 to TRBJ1-5; D is unresolved. Germline-derived CDR1 and CDR2 are SNHLY and FYNNEI. The CDR3 has 15 residues.

The chain carries TRBV6-5 and TRBJ1-1, with 7 bases matching TRBD1. This CDR3 contains 15 residues. Germline values: CDR1 MNHEY, CDR2 SVGAGI. The V and J ends lost 4 bases and 5 bases, in that order; junction bases with no gene match: 10. In DNA, the CDR3 is TGTGCCAGCAGTTCCTGGACAGGCTTTGAGACTGAAGCTTTCTTT. This codes for CASSSWTGFETEAFF.

Comment on this clone: One end of the junction does not line up with germline, which may come from a read error. J is TRBJ2-5 and V is TRBV7-9; TRBD1 matches 9 bases. CDR3 length: 16 amino acids. Germline V CDR1 and CDR2: SEHNR, FQNEAQ (reference sequence). The CDR3 nucleotides are TGTTCCAGCAGCTTAGGGAGGACAGGGGAGGAAGAGACCCAGTACTTC. Residues: CSSSLGRTGEEETQYF.

As to this clone: The junction departs from the called germline gene at one end, perhaps through a read error. This chain uses TRBV7-7 with TRBJ2-1; 9 positions match TRBD2. CDR3 length: 16 residues. Germline V gene data show CDR1 as SSHAT and CDR2 as FNYEAQ (reference sequence). CDR3 nucleotides: TGTGCTAGCAGCTTCAAACCAGCGGGGGGTTACAATGAGCAGTTCTTC. It translates to CASSFKPAGGYNEQFF.

This clone appeared a few times. V is TRBV7-3 and J is TRBJ2-3; D ambiguous. V lost 2 bases and J 0 bases, leaving 9 bases between the germline ends. Germline lookup yields CDR1 SGHTA and CDR2 FQGTGA. CDR3 length: 15 residues. The DNA for the CDR3 is TGTGCCAGCAGCTTAGGCCAGGTTAGCACAGATACGCAGTATTTT. Translated, it gives CASSLGQVSTDTQYF.

The gene calls are TRBV7-3 and TRBJ1-1; maybe TRBD1 (6 bases). The length of the CDR3 is 13 residues. Trimming left V 0 bases short and J 4 bases short, with 6 bases between. In germline, CDR1 is SGHTA, CDR2 FQGTGA. The CDR3 nucleotides read TGTGCCAGCAGCTTAACAGGGGGCACTGAAGCTTTCTTT. Translating gives CASSLTGGTEAFF.

This clone was observed a few times. This chain uses TRBV7-2 with TRBJ1-2, with D possibly matching TRBD1 (6 bases). Germline CDR1 and CDR2: SGHTA and FQGNSA. CDR3 length: 16 residues. V dropped 1 base and J dropped 3 bases, with 15 bases sitting between them. The CDR3, as DNA: TGTGCCAGCAGCTTAGTAATCGGCAGGGGCGACTATGGCTACACCTTC. Encoded protein: CASSLVIGRGDYGYTF.

The rearrangement links TRBV12-5 to TRBJ2-1; 11 positions match TRBD2. The germline CDR1 and CDR2 sequences are LGHNT and FRNRAP. The CDR3 is made up of 16 amino acids. Trimming cost V 4 bases and J 6 bases; bases outside gene matches: 8. In DNA, the CDR3 is TGTGCTAGTGGTTCCGCCATCCTAGCGGGAGGCAATGAGCAGTTCTTC. It translates to CASGSAILAGGNEQFF.

The sample holds a few counts of this clone. CDR3 DNA sequence: TGCGCCAGCAGCCCAGTGACAGGAATGAACACTGAAGCTTTCTTT. Translation: CASSPVTGMNTEAFF. The genes are TRBV5-1 and TRBJ1-1, with D perhaps TRBD1 (6 bases). The CDR3 has 15 amino acids. Germline-derived CDR1 and CDR2 are SGHRS and YFSETQ. V gave up 4 bases and J gave up 0 bases, with 13 bases separating them.

The V and J genes are TRBV20-1 and TRBJ2-1, with D unclear. V was clipped by 5 bases and J by 6 bases, with 8 bases between them. CDR1 and CDR2 (germline): DFQATT, SNEGSKA (reference sequence). The CDR3 consists of 11 residues. CDR3 sequence: CSAPFGNEQFF. CDR3 in DNA: TGCAGTGCTCCATTCGGCAATGAGCAGTTCTTC.

The gene calls are TRBV6-1 and TRBJ1-1; TRBD1 aligns across 8 bases. Germline V gives CDR1 MNHNS, CDR2 SASEGT. After removal of 1 base from V and 1 base from J, the junction contained 8 bases not matched to a gene. The CDR3 totals 17 residues. The CDR3 protein is CASSEVIQGARNTEAFF. The CDR3 DNA reads as TGTGCCAGCAGTGAAGTGATTCAGGGGGCCAGGAACACTGAAGCTTTCTTT.